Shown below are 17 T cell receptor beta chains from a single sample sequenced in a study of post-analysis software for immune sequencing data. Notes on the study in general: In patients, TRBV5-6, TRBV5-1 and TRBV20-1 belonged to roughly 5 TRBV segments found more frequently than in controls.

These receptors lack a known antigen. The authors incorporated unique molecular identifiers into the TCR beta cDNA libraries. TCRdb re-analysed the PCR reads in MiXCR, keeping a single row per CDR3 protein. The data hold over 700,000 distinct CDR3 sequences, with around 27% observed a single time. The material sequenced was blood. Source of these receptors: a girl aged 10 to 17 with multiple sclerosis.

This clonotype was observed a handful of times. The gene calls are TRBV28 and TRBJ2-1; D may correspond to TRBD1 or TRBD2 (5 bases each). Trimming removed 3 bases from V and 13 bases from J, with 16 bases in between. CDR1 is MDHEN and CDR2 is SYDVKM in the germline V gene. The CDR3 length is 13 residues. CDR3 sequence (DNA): TGTGCCAGCAGTTTGGGGACCGAAGAGACCCAGTTCTTC. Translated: CASSLGTEETQFF.

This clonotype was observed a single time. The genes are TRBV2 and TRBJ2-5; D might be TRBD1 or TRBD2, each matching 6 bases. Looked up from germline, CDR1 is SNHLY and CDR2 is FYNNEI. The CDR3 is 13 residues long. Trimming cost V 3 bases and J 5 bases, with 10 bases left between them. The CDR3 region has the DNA TGTGCCAGCAGTGACTGGGGGGCCGAGACCCAGTACTTC. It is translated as CASSDWGAETQYF. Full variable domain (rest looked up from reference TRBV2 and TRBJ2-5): EPEVTQTPSHQVTQMGQEVILRCVPISNHLYFYWYRQILGQKVEFLVSFYNNEISEKSEIFDDQFSVERPDGSNFTLKIRSTKLEDSAMYFCASSDWGAETQYFGPGTRLLVL.

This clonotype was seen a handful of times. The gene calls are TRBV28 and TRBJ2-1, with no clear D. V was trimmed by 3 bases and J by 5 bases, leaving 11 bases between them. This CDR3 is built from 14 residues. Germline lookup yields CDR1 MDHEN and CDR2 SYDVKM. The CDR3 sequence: CASSFQLFNNEQFF. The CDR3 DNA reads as TGTGCCAGCAGTTTCCAACTATTCAACAATGAGCAGTTCTTC.

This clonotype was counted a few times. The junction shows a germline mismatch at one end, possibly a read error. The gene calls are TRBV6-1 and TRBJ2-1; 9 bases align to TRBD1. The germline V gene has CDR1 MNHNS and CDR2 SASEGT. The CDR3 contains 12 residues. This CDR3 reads CGTGSSYNEQFF. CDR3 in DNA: TGCGGGACAGGGAGCTCCTACAATGAGCAGTTCTTC.

CDR3 bases: TGTGCTTCCCCTCGCCGCTCCCAAGAGACCCAGTACTTC. This encodes CASPRRSQETQYF. V gene TRBV12-5 combines with J gene TRBJ2-5; D gene uncertain. Trimming left V 11 bases short and J 1 base short, with 14 bases between. Germline CDR1 is LGHNT and CDR2 is FRNRAP. This CDR3 contains 13 residues.

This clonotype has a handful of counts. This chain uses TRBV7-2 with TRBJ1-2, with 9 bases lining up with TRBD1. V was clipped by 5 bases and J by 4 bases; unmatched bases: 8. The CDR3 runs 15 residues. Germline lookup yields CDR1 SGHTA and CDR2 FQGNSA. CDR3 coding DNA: TGTGCCAGCAGCCTAGGACAGGGGTTGGGCTATGGCTACACCTTC. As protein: CASSLGQGLGYGYTF.

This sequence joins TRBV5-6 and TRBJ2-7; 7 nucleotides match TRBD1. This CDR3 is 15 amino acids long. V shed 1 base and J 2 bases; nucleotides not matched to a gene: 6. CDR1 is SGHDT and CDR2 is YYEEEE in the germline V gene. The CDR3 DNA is TGTGCCAGCAGCTTGCTAGGGACAGAGGCCTACGAGCAGTACTTC. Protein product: CASSLLGTEAYEQYF.

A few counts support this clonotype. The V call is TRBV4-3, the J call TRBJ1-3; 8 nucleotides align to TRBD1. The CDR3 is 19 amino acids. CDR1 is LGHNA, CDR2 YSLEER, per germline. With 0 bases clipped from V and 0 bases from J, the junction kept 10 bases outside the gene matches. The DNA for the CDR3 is TGCGCCAGCAGCCAAGATCGGGTGCAGGGGGCGAACTCTGGAAACACCATATATTTT. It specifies CASSQDRVQGANSGNTIYF.

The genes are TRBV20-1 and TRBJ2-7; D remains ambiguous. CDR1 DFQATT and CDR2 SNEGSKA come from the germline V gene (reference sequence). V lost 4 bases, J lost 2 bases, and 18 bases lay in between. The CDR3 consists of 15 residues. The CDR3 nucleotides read TGCAGTGCTATCGGATACAGATTCGGACCCTACGAGCAGTACTTC. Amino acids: CSAIGYRFGPYEQYF.

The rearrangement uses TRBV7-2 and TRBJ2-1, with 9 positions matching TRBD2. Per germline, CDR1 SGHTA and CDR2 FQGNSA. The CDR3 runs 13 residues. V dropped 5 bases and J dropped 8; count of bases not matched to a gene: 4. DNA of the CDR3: TGTGCCAGCAGCAGCGGGGGGTTCGATGAGCAGTTCTTC. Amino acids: CASSSGGFDEQFF. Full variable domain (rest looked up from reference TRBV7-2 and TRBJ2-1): GAGVSQSPSNKVTEKGKDVELRCDPISGHTALYWYRQSLGQGLEFLIYFQGNSAPDKSGLPSDRFSAERTGGSVSTLTIQRTQQEDSAVYLCASSSGGFDEQFFGPGTRLTVL.

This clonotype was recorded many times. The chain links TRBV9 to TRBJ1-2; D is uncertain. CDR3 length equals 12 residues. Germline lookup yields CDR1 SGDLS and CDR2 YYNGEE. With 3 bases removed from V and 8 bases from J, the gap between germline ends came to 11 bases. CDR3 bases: TGTGCCAGCAGCGCGCGGGCCGACGGCTACACCTTC. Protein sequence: CASSARADGYTF. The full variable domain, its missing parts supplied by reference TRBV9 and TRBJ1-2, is DSGVTQTPKHLITATGQRVTLRCSPRSGDLSVYWYQQSLDQGLQFLIQYYNGEERAKGNILERFSAQQFPDLHSELNLSSLELGDSALYFCASSARADGYTFGSGTRLTVV.

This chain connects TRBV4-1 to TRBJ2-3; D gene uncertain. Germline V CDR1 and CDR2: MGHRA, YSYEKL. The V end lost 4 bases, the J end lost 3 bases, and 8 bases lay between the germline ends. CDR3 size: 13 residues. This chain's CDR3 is CASSPLGTDTQYF. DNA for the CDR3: TGCGCCAGCAGCCCCCTCGGGACAGATACGCAGTATTTT.

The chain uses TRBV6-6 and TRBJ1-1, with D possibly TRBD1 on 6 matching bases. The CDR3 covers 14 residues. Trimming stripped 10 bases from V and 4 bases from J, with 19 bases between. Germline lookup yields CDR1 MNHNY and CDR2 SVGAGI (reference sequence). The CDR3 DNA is TGTGCCATGAGGTCTGGGGGCGGAAGCACTGAAGCTTTCTTT. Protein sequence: CAMRSGGGSTEAFF.

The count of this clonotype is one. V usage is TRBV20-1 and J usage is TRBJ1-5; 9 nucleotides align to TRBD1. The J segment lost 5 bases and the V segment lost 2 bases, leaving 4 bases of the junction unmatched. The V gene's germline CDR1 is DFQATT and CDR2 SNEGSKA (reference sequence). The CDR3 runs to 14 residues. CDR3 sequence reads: CSARPRDRDQPQHF. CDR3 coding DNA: TGCAGTGCTAGACCTCGGGACAGGGATCAGCCCCAGCATTTT.

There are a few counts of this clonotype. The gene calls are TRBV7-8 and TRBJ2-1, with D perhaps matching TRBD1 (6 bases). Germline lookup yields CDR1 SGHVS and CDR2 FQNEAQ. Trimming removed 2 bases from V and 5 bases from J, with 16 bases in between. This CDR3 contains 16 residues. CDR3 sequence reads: CASSLYRALGNNEQFF. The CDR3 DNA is TGTGCCAGCAGCTTATACAGGGCCCTCGGCAACAATGAGCAGTTCTTC.

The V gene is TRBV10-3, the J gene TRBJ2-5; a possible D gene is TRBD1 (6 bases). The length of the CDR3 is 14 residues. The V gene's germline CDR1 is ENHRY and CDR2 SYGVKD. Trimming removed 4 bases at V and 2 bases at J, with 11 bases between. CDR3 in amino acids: CAISVVGGQETQYF. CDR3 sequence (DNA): TGTGCCATCAGTGTGGTAGGGGGACAAGAGACCCAGTACTTC.

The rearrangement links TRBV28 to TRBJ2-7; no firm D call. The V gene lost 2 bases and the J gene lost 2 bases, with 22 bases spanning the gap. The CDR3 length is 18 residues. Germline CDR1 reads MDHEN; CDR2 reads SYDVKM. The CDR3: CASSLTNARASYPYEQYF. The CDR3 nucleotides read TGTGCCAGCAGTTTAACAAATGCACGGGCGTCGTACCCCTACGAGCAGTACTTC.